This T cell receptor (beta chain) was sequenced during a study of blood T cell repertoires in COVID-19. Clones were sequenced by immunoSEQ multiplex PCR, and TCRdb holds only the in-frame ones, with some missing. The data contain fewer than 200,000 clones, roughly 86% of them seen just once; the ten biggest clones take up about 1.6%. What was sequenced was peripheral blood. The origin of this receptor is a woman aged 50 to 60 with acute or convalescent COVID-19.

The CDR3 nucleotides are TGTGCCAGCAGCTTAGGACAGGGGAATCAAGAGACCCAGTACTTC. Amino acid sequence: CASSLGQGNQETQYF. This chain connects TRBV7-9 to TRBJ2-5; 8 bases are a match to TRBD1. This CDR3 is built from 15 residues. Per germline, CDR1 SEHNR and CDR2 FQNEAQ (reference sequence). After removal of 1 base from V and 2 bases from J, the junction contained 3 bases not matched to a gene.